A selection of T cell receptor beta chains follows, all from one sample in a study of PD-L1 blockade in urothelial cancer. The protocol was immunoSEQ multiplex PCR, while the TCRdb copy is restricted to in-frame clones and leaves out a portion. The sample consists of roughly 110,000 clones, less than 95% of them appearing once. The source material was PBMCs, sampled around atezolizumab (anti-PD-L1) treatment. These receptors came from a man aged 55 to 69 with urothelial cancer. Both conserved end residues are part of each CDR3. Each record gives: V gene, J gene, clone size, D gene, CDR3 DNA, CDR3 protein. A D gene is named only where the DNA matches it firmly. Part of the rows lack a size; the others show once, few, many or a class for expanded clones.

v_gene: TRBV19
j_gene: TRBJ2-2
abundance: NA
d_gene: NA
CDR3nt: TGTGCCAGTAGTACGGGGACTTTGAACACCGGGGAGCTGTTTTTT
CDR3aa: CASSTGTLNTGELFF

v_gene: TRBV7-8
j_gene: TRBJ1-2
abundance: NA
d_gene: NA
CDR3nt: TGTGCCAGCAGCTTAGCGGCGGGTGGAAACTATGGCTACACCTTC
CDR3aa: CASSLAAGGNYGYTF

v_gene: TRBV9
j_gene: TRBJ2-4
abundance: NA
d_gene: TRBD1
CDR3nt: TGTGCCAGCAGCCCTCAGTCGGCAGGGGGAACCGGTGGGTCCAAAAACATTCAGTACTTC
CDR3aa: CASSPQSAGGTGGSKNIQYF

v_gene: TRBV19
j_gene: TRBJ2-2
abundance: NA
d_gene: NA
CDR3nt: TGTGCCAGTAGTATTGGGTCGGGGACCGGGGAGCTGTTTTTT
CDR3aa: CASSIGSGTGELFF

v_gene: TRBV18
j_gene: TRBJ1-2
abundance: NA
d_gene: TRBD1
CDR3nt: TGTGCCAGCTCACTTACAGGGGGGACTAACTATGGCTACACCTTC
CDR3aa: CASSLTGGTNYGYTF

v_gene: TRBV7-2
j_gene: TRBJ2-1
abundance: NA
d_gene: TRBD2
CDR3nt: TGTGCCAGCAGCTTAGCCGGGACTAGCCTATACAATGAGCAGTTCTTC
CDR3aa: CASSLAGTSLYNEQFF

v_gene: TRBV7-3
j_gene: TRBJ2-3
abundance: NA
d_gene: TRBD2
CDR3nt: TGTGCCAGCAGCAAAATCGGGGCTAGCGGTACAGATACGCAGTATTTT
CDR3aa: CASSKIGASGTDTQYF

v_gene: TRBV18
j_gene: TRBJ2-3
abundance: once
d_gene: NA
CDR3nt: TGTGCCAGCTCACCTACGGGACACACAGATACGCAGTATTTT
CDR3aa: CASSPTGHTDTQYF

v_gene: TRBV4-1
j_gene: TRBJ2-3
abundance: NA
d_gene: NA
CDR3nt: TGCGCCAGCAGCCAAGACTTTAACACAGATACGCAGTATTTT
CDR3aa: CASSQDFNTDTQYF

v_gene: TRBV4-3
j_gene: TRBJ1-4
abundance: NA
d_gene: NA
CDR3nt: TGCGCCAGCAGCCAAGTAGGGGGTAGGGAAAAACTGTTTTTT
CDR3aa: CASSQVGGREKLFF

v_gene: TRBV2
j_gene: TRBJ2-4
abundance: NA
d_gene: TRBD2
CDR3nt: TGTGCCAGCAGTCCCGGGACTAGCGCCAAAAACATTCAGTACTTC
CDR3aa: CASSPGTSAKNIQYF

v_gene: TRBV13
j_gene: TRBJ2-1
abundance: NA
d_gene: TRBD2
CDR3nt: TGTGCCAGCAGCAGAACTAACCTGGGACTAGCGGGAGGACATGGAACCAATGAGCAGTTCTTC
CDR3aa: CASSRTNLGLAGGHGTNEQFF

v_gene: TRBV7-8
j_gene: TRBJ2-3
abundance: NA
d_gene: NA
CDR3nt: TGTGCCAGCAGCTTAACGACTCCACAAGATACGCAGTATTTT
CDR3aa: CASSLTTPQDTQYF

v_gene: TRBV28
j_gene: TRBJ1-5
abundance: NA
d_gene: TRBD1
CDR3nt: TGTGCCAGCAGTCCTAAGGACAGGCCGATTCAGCCCCAGCATTTT
CDR3aa: CASSPKDRPIQPQHF

v_gene: TRBV25-1
j_gene: TRBJ2-3
abundance: NA
d_gene: TRBD1
CDR3nt: TGTGCCAGCAGGGAACAGGGGGCAGATACGCAGTATTTT
CDR3aa: CASREQGADTQYF

v_gene: TRBV30
j_gene: TRBJ2-2
abundance: once
d_gene: TRBD1
CDR3nt: TGTGCCTGGAGTCCACTCGCTTACAGGGGGTCGAACACCGGGGAGCTGTTTTTT
CDR3aa: CAWSPLAYRGSNTGELFF

v_gene: TRBV2
j_gene: TRBJ2-2
abundance: NA
d_gene: TRBD1
CDR3nt: TGTGCCAGCAGTGGACAGGGGGACACCGGGGAGCTGTTTTTT
CDR3aa: CASSGQGDTGELFF